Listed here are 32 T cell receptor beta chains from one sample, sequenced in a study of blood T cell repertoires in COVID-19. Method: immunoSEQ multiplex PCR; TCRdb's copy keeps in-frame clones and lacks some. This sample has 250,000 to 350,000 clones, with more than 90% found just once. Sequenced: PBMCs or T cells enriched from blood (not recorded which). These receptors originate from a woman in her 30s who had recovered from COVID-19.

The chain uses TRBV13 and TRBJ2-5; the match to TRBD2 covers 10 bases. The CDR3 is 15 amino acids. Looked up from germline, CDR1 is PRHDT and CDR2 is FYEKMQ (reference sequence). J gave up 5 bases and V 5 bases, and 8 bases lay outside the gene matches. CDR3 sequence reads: CASSATSGLSETQYF. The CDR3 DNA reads TGTGCCAGCAGCGCGACTAGCGGGTTAAGTGAGACCCAGTACTTC.

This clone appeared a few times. The CDR3 loop reads CASGAILGTEAFF. The CDR3 DNA reads TGTGCCAGCGGGGCTATACTGGGCACTGAAGCTTTCTTT. The chain is built from TRBV27 and TRBJ1-1; D might be TRBD1 (5 bases). Trimming cost V 8 bases and J 4 bases, with 14 bases left between them. The germline V gene has CDR1 MNHEY and CDR2 SMNVEV (reference sequence). The CDR3 has 13 amino acids.

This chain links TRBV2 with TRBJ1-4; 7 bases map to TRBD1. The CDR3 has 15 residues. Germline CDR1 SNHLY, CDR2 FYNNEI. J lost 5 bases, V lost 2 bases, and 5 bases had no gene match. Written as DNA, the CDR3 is TGTGCCAGCAGTGAAATGGGACAGAAAAATGAAAAACTGTTTTTT. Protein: CASSEMGQKNEKLFF.

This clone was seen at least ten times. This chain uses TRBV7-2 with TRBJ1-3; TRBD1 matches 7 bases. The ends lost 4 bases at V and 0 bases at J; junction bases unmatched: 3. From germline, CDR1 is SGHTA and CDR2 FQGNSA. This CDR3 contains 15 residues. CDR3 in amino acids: CASSSPGGSGNTIYF. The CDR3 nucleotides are TGTGCCAGCAGCTCCCCAGGGGGCTCTGGAAACACCATATATTTT.

The CDR3 coding sequence is TGTGCCAGCAGTTTAGTGGGGAAGGGGGTCCACTACTTC. Amino acids: CASSLVGKGVHYF. The chain combines TRBV12-3 or TRBV12-4 with TRBJ2-5, with D possibly TRBD1 on 6 matching bases. V shed 1 base and J shed 14 bases, with 17 bases lying between them. The CDR3 consists of 13 residues.

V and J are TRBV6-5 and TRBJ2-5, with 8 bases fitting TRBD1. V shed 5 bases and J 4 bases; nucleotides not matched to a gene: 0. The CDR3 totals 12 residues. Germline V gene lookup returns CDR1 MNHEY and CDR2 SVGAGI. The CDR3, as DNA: TGTGCCAGCAGTACAGGGGGAGAGACCCAGTACTTC. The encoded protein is CASSTGGETQYF.

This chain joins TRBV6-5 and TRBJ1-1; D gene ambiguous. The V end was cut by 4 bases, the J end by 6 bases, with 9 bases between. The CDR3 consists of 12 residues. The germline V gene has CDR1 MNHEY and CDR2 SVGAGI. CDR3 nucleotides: TGTGCCAGCAGTTCCACGAGCGCTGAAGCTTTCTTT. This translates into CASSSTSAEAFF.

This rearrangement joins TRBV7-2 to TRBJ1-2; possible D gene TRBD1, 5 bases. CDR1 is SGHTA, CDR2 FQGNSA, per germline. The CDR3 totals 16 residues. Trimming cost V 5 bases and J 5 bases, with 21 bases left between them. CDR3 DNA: TGTGCCAGCAGCCTTACCCGGGACGGGGGACTATATGGCTACACCTTC. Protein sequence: CASSLTRDGGLYGYTF.

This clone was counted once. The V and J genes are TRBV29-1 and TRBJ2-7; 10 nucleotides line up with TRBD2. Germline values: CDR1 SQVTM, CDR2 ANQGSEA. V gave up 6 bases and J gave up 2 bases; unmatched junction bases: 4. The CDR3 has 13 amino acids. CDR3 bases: TGCAGCGTAGGACTAGCGGAGGCCTACGAGCAGTACTTC. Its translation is CSVGLAEAYEQYF.

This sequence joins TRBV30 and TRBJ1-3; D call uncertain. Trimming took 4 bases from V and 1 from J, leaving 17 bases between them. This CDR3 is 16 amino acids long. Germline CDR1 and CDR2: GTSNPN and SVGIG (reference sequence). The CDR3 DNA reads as TGTGCCTGGACCACCGGACTGGGGTATTCTGGAAACACCATATATTTT. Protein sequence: CAWTTGLGYSGNTIYF.

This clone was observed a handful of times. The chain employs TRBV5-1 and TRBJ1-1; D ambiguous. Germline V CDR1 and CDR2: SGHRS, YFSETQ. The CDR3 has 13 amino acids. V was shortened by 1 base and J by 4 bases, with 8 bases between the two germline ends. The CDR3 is CASSLSPFTEAFF. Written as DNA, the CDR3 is TGCGCCAGCAGCTTGAGCCCTTTCACTGAAGCTTTCTTT.

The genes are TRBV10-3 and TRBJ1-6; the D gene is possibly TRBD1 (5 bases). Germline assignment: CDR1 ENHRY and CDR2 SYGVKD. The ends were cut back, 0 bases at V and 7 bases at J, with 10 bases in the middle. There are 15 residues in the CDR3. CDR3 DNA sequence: TGTGCCATCAGTGAGTCCCGAGACAGAAATTCACCCCTCCACTTT. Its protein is CAISESRDRNSPLHF.

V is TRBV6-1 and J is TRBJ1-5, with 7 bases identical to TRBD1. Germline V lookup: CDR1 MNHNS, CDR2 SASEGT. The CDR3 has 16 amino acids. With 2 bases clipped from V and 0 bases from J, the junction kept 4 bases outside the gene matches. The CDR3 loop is CASSESGTVSNQPQHF. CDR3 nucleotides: TGTGCCAGCAGTGAAAGTGGGACAGTTAGCAATCAGCCCCAGCATTTT.

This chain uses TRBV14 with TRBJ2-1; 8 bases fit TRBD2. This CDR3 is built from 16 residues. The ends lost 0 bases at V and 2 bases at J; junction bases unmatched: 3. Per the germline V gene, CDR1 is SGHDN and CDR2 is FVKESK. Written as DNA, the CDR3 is TGTGCCAGCAGCCAAGATCCGGGAGGGGCCTACAATGAGCAGTTCTTC. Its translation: CASSQDPGGAYNEQFF.

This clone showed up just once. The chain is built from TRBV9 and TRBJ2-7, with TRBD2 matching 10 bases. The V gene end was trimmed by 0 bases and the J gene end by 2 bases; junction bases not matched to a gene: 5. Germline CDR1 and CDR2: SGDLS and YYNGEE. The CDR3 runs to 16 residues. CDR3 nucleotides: TGTGCCAGCAGCGTAGCTCCACTAGCGGGGACCTACGAGCAGTACTTC. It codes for CASSVAPLAGTYEQYF.

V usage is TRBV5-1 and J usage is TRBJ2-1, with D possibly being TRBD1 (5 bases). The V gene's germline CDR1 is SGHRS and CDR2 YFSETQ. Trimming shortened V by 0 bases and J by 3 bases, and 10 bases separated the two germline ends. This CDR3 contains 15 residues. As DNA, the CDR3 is TGCGCCAGCAGCTTGGGACAGTCTGGCTACAATGAGCAGTTCTTC. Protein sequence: CASSLGQSGYNEQFF.

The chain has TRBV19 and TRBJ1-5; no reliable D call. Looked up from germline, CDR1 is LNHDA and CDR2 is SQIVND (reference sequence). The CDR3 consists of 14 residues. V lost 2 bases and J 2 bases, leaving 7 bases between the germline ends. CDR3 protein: CASSIPGRNQPQHF. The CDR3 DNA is TGTGCCAGTAGTATACCAGGCCGCAATCAGCCCCAGCATTTT. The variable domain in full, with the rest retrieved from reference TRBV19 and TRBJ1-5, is DGGITQSPKYLFRKEGQNVTLSCEQNLNHDAMYWYRQDPGQGLRLIYYSQIVNDFQKGDIAEGYSVSREKKESFPLTVTSAQKNPTAFYLCASSIPGRNQPQHFGDGTRLSIL.

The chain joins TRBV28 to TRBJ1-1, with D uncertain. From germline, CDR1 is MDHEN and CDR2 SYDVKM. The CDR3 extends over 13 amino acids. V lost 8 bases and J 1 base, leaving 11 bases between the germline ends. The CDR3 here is CASQTEGNTEAFF. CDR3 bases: TGTGCCAGCCAGACGGAGGGGAACACTGAAGCTTTCTTT.

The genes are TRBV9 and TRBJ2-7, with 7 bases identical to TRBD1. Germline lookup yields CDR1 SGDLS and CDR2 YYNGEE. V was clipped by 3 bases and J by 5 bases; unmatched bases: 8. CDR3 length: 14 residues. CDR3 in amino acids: CASSGARQGHEQYF. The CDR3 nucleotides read TGTGCCAGCAGCGGCGCTCGACAGGGTCACGAGCAGTACTTC. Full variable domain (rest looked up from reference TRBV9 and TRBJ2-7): DSGVTQTPKHLITATGQRVTLRCSPRSGDLSVYWYQQSLDQGLQFLIQYYNGEERAKGNILERFSAQQFPDLHSELNLSSLELGDSALYFCASSGARQGHEQYFGPGTRLTVT.

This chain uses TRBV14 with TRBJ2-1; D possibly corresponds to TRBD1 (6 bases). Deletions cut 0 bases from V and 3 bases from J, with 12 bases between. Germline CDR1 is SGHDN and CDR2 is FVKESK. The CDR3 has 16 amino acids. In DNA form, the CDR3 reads TGTGCCAGCAGCCAAGATATGGGGGCCCTCTACAATGAGCAGTTCTTC. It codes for CASSQDMGALYNEQFF.

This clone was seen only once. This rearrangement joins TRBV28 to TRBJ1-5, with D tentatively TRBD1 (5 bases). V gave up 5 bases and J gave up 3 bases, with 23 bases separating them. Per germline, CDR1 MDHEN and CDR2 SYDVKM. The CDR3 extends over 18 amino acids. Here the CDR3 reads CASSLATAGDLSNQPQHF. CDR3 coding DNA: TGTGCCAGCAGTCTGGCCACAGCGGGGGATTTATCCAATCAGCCCCAGCATTTT.

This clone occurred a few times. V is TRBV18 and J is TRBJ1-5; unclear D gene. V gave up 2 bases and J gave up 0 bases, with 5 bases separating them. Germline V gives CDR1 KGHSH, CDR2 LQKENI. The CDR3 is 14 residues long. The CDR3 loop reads CASSPAYSNQPQHF. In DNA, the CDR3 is TGTGCCAGCTCACCAGCCTATAGCAATCAGCCCCAGCATTTT.

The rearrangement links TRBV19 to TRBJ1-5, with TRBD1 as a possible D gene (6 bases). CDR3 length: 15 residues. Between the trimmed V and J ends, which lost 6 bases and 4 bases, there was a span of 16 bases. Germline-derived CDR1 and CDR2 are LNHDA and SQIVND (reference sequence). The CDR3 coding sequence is TGTGCCAGTAGGATGGCTCAGGGGCTTAATCAGCCCCAGCATTTT. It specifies CASRMAQGLNQPQHF.

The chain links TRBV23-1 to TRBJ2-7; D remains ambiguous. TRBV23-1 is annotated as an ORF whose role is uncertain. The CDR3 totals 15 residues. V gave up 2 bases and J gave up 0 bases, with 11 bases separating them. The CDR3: CASSQKPQVSYEQYF. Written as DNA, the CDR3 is TGCGCCAGCAGTCAAAAGCCTCAGGTCTCCTACGAGCAGTACTTC.

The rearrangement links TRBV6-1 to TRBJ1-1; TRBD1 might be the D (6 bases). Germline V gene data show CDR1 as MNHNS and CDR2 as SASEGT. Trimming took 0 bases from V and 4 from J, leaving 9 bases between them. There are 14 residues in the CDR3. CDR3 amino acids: CASSEAGGPTEAFF. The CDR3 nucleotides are TGTGCCAGCAGTGAAGCGGGGGGGCCCACTGAAGCTTTCTTT.

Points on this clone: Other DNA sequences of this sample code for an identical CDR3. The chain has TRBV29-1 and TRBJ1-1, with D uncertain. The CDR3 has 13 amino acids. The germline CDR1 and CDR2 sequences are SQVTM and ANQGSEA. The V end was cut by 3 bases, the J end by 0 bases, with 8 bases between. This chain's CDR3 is CSVEGRMNTEAFF. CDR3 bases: TGCAGCGTTGAGGGCAGAATGAACACTGAAGCTTTCTTT.

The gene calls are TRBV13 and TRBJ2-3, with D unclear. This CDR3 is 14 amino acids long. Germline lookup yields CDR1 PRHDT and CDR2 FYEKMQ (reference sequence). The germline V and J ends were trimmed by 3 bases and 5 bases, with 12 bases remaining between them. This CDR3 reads CASSFWQGGDTQYF. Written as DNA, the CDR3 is TGTGCCAGCAGCTTTTGGCAAGGCGGAGATACGCAGTATTTT.

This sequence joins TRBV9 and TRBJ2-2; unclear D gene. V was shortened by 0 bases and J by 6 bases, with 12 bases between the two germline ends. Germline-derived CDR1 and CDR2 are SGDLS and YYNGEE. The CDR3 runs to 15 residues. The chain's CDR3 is CASSVGGRVPGELFF. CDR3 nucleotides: TGTGCCAGCAGCGTAGGAGGTAGAGTACCCGGGGAGCTGTTTTTT.

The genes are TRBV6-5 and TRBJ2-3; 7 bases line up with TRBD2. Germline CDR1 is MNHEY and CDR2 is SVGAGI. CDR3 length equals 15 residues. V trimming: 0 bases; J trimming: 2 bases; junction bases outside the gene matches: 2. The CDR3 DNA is TGTGCCAGCAGTTACTCCAGCGGGGTCACAGATACGCAGTATTTT. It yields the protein CASSYSSGVTDTQYF.

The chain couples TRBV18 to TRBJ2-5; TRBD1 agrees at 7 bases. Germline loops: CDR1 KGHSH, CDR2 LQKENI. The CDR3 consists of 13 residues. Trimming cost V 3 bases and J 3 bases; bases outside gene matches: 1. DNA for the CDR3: TGTGCCAGCTCACCCACAGGGGAAGAGACCCAGTACTTC. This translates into CASSPTGEETQYF.

This chain's CDR3 is CASSAVGGTEAFF. CDR3 nucleotide sequence: TGTGCCAGCAGCGCAGTCGGGGGCACTGAAGCTTTCTTT. V usage is TRBV7-9 and J usage is TRBJ1-1; possible D gene TRBD1, 5 bases. Germline V gives CDR1 SEHNR, CDR2 FQNEAQ (reference sequence). The V and J ends lost 5 bases and 4 bases respectively, with 11 bases between them. The CDR3 is made up of 13 amino acids.

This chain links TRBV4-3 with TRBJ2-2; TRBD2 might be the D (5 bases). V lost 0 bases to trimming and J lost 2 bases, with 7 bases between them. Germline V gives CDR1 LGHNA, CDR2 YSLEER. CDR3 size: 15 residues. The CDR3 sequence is CASSQELVNTGELFF. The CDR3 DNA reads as TGCGCCAGCAGCCAAGAACTAGTTAACACCGGGGAGCTGTTTTTT.